What follows are 3 T cell receptor beta chains derived from one specimen sequenced in a study of cytomegalovirus exposure and HLA in healthy donors (dated by TCRdb to about 2017). Libraries came from the immunoSEQ multiplex PCR assay. This immuneACCESS table, as held by TCRdb, lists in-frame sequences with V and J called but not all clones. Of the missing ones, under half trace to an unresolved V gene in checked studies; the others have no known cause. Here the sample has about 98,000 clones; over 75% occur a single time. Jointly, the top ten make up about 6.5% of the sample. Sequencing was done on a sample of PBMCs. These receptors were obtained from a man aged 18 to 29 in good health and CMV-seropositive.

The genes are TRBV7-2 and TRBJ2-7; the D gene is possibly TRBD2 (5 bases). The CDR3 consists of 14 residues. V lost 5 bases and J lost 2, with 13 bases in between. Germline V gives CDR1 SGHTA, CDR2 FQGNSA. The CDR3 DNA is TGTGCCAGCAGCCAATACCGGGATCCCTACGAGCAGTACTTC. Protein product: CASSQYRDPYEQYF.

With regard to this clone: Relative to the germline gene, one junction end is altered; a read error may explain this. The V gene is TRBV14, the J gene TRBJ1-2, with 9 bases fitting TRBD1. This CDR3 has 13 residues. Germline CDR1 and CDR2: SGHDN and FVKESK. The chain's CDR3 is CASSQDRTGVWSF. The CDR3, as DNA: TGTGCCAGCAGCCAGGACAGGACAGGGGTTTGGTCCTTC.

CDR3 bases: TGTGCCAGCAGCGACAGTCTCTATGGCTACACCTTC. Translating it yields CASSDSLYGYTF. The gene calls are TRBV7-2 and TRBJ1-2, with D maybe TRBD1 (5 bases). CDR3 length: 12 residues. Germline V gene lookup returns CDR1 SGHTA and CDR2 FQGNSA. V lost 5 bases and J lost 4, with 8 bases in between.